This T cell receptor beta chain was sequenced for a study of early T cells in non-severe SARS-CoV-2 infection. Study-level points and caveats: Database matching using VDJdb favored anti-spike CD8 responses, with private and CD4 specificities left missing.

MiXCR, applied by TCRdb to the 5' RACE reads, yields one record per CDR3 protein. Of tens of thousands of distinct CDR3 sequences listed, 5% are singletons. This clonotype was counted ten times or more. Its cognate antigen is unknown. V was clipped by 6 bases and J by 6 bases, with 15 bases between them. This CDR3 region has 13 residues. Per the germline V gene, CDR1 is SQVTM and CDR2 is ANQGSEA. This sequence was found in an adult who was a healthcare worker with PCR-confirmed SARS-CoV-2 infection or an uninfected control (not recorded which). V is TRBV29-1 and J is TRBJ2-1; D may be TRBD1 (7 bases). Sequences were obtained from whole blood. The CDR3 bases are TGCAGCGTCCAGGGGGGACCAGGCAATGAGCAGTTCTTC. Its protein product is CSVQGGPGNEQFF.